These 13 T cell receptor beta chains originate from one sample sequenced in a study of molecular identifiers for immune sequencing clone quantification. TCRdb reprocessed the PCR reads via MiXCR and lists one record per CDR3 protein. The sample lists 250,000 to 350,000 distinct CDR3 sequences, about 20% occurring once. The specimen was naive CD8+ T cells from blood, with Jurkat cell RNA spiked in. The sample's subset: FACS-sorted CD8+CD4-CCR7+CD45RA+ naive T cells. The receptors shown here come from a human donor in good health. Some libraries in this study had Jurkat cell RNA spiked in.

This clonotype was counted ten times or more. V gene TRBV30 combines with J gene TRBJ2-3, with 9 bases matching TRBD1. CDR1 is GTSNPN, CDR2 SVGIG, per germline (reference sequence). Trimming at V came to 0 bases and at J to 5 bases, leaving 6 bases not matched to a gene. The CDR3 extends over 15 amino acids. CDR3 DNA sequence: TGTGCCTGGAGTGTCGGGACAGGGATTGGAGATACGCAGTATTTT. Protein: CAWSVGTGIGDTQYF.

This clonotype was observed a few times. V usage is TRBV4-1 and J usage is TRBJ2-1, with D possibly matching TRBD1 (6 bases). There are 17 residues in the CDR3. The germline V gene has CDR1 MGHRA and CDR2 YSYEKL. Trimming took off 0 bases at V and 4 bases at J, with 16 bases between the two ends. The CDR3 loop is CASSQEGASPLYNEQFF. The CDR3 DNA follows: TGCGCCAGCAGCCAAGAGGGGGCCTCGCCCTTGTACAATGAGCAGTTCTTC.

A note on this clonotype: One end of the junction does not line up with germline, which may come from a read error. This rearrangement joins TRBV11-2 to TRBJ2-3; D assignment may be TRBD1 or TRBD2 (6 bases each). Germline loops: CDR1 SGHAT, CDR2 FQNNGV. The CDR3 totals 16 residues. The CDR3 loop is CAGSLGGPGATDTQYF. The DNA for the CDR3 is TGTGCCGGCAGCTTAGGGGGTCCGGGAGCCACAGATACGCAGTATTTT.

This clonotype was detected many times. This chain connects TRBV30 to TRBJ1-2; possibly TRBD1 for D (5 bases). The CDR3 loop spans 13 amino acids. Germline values: CDR1 GTSNPN, CDR2 SVGIG (reference sequence). Trimming stripped 2 bases from V and 6 bases from J, with 13 bases between. This CDR3 reads CAWSIQGGDGYTF. The CDR3 DNA follows: TGTGCCTGGAGTATTCAGGGAGGGGATGGCTACACCTTC.

For this clonotype: This sequence may be a read error, since a much larger clone differs from it by one base. V is TRBV29-1 and J is TRBJ2-5; a possible D gene is TRBD1 (6 bases). The germline V gene encodes CDR1 SQVTM and CDR2 ANQGSEA. The CDR3 totals 15 residues. The CDR3 loop is CSVSSGERVGETRYF. The CDR3 DNA sequence: TGCAGCGTTAGCTCAGGGGAGAGGGTAGGAGAGACCCGGTACTTC.

This clonotype was detected many times. The genes are TRBV7-6 and TRBJ2-1; the D call may be TRBD1 or TRBD2 (5 bases each). The germline V gene encodes CDR1 SGHVS and CDR2 FNYEAQ. V lost 0 bases and J 6 bases, leaving 24 bases between the germline ends. This CDR3 has 19 residues. CDR3 protein: CASSLASGRTGTLTNEQFF. DNA of the CDR3: TGTGCCAGCAGCTTAGCGTCGGGTAGGACCGGGACCCTTACCAATGAGCAGTTCTTC.

CDR3 sequence reads: CASSPRTGGDSYEQYF. The CDR3 coding sequence is TGTGCCAGCTCACCAAGGACCGGGGGGGACTCCTACGAGCAGTACTTC. The chain combines TRBV18 with TRBJ2-7; 8 bases are shared with TRBD2. V was pared by 2 bases and J by 0 bases, with 6 bases of the junction left unmatched. The germline gives CDR1 KGHSH, CDR2 LQKENI. The CDR3 is 16 amino acids.

As for this clonotype: One end of the junction fails to match germline, which may point to a read error. V and J are TRBV5-3 and TRBJ1-5; perhaps TRBD1 as D (5 bases). TRBV5-3 is an ORF, and what it does is uncertain. This CDR3 has 17 residues. CDR3 in DNA: TGTGCCAGCAGCTTGTGGGACGGAGAATATAGCAATCAGCCCCAGCATTTT. Translated, it gives CASSLWDGEYSNQPQHF.

Comments on this clonotype: A much larger clone differs from this one at a single base, so this may be a read error. The rearrangement uses TRBV29-1 and TRBJ2-2; 8 bases agree with TRBD2. In germline, CDR1 is SQVTM, CDR2 ANQGSEA. This CDR3 is 14 amino acids long. The CDR3 region has the DNA TGCGGCGGCTGGGGTAGCGGGGACACCGGGGAGCTGTTTTTT. This encodes CGGWGSGDTGELFF.

The chain joins TRBV6-2 or TRBV6-3 to TRBJ2-1; 7 bases agree with TRBD2. J was trimmed by 0 bases and V by 4 bases; bases with no gene match: 9. Germline CDR1 is MNHEY and CDR2 is SVGEGT. CDR3 length: 17 amino acids. The CDR3 protein is CASSLEAGGSSYNEQFF. The CDR3, as DNA: TGTGCCAGCAGTTTGGAGGCCGGGGGGAGCTCCTACAATGAGCAGTTCTTC.

This clonotype showed up many times. This chain uses TRBV20-1 with TRBJ2-1, with 12 bases identical to TRBD2. Unmatched junction bases numbered 16, after V lost 0 bases and J lost 10 bases. From germline, CDR1 is DFQATT and CDR2 SNEGSKA (reference sequence). The CDR3 is made up of 18 amino acids. The CDR3 nucleotides are TGCAGTGCTAGAGACAACCCCGGACTAGCGGGGCTGACATGGGAGCAGTTCTTC. Its protein product is CSARDNPGLAGLTWEQFF.

This clonotype was detected only a few times. This sequence joins TRBV4-3 and TRBJ1-1; 8 nucleotides agree with TRBD1. The V and J ends lost 0 bases and 5 bases, in that order; junction bases with no gene match: 5. Germline V gives CDR1 LGHNA, CDR2 YSLEER. The CDR3 length is 15 residues. CDR3 residues: CASSQDGQGSTEAFF. CDR3 nucleotides: TGCGCCAGCAGCCAAGATGGACAGGGTTCGACTGAAGCTTTCTTT.

Comments on this clonotype: The CDR3 ends on some other residue instead of the conserved phenylalanine or tryptophan, so this is likely a read error. J is TRBJ1-5 and V is TRBV27; TRBD1 is a possible D gene (6 bases). Germline V gene sequence: CDR1 MNHEY, CDR2 SMNVEV (reference sequence). The CDR3 totals 14 residues. CDR3 nucleotide sequence: TGTGCCAGCAGTTTAAAGGGGGGCAACCAGCCCCAGCATCTT. This encodes CASSLKGGNQPQHL.